This is a list of T cell receptor beta chains from one sample in a study of blood T cell repertoires in COVID-19. TCRdb's copy holds only in-frame clones and misses some; the assay was immunoSEQ multiplex PCR. The sample lists about 39,000 clones, 80% to 90% occurring once. The sample comprised peripheral blood. These receptors were taken from a man between 60 and 75 years old in a cohort sampled during active COVID-19. CDR3s include the opening cysteine and the closing phenylalanine or tryptophan. The order of the fields is D gene, CDR3 length, clone size, V gene, J gene, CDR3 protein, CDR3 DNA. The D gene is left open where the match is weak. Clone size is given for some rows only: seen once, a few or many times, or a class if the clone is expanded.

>TRBD2|15|once|TRBV20-1|TRBJ2-1
CSASPGTRSYNEQFF
TGCAGTGCTAGTCCCGGGACTAGATCCTACAATGAGCAGTTCTTC
>NA|15|NA|TRBV6-5|TRBJ1-1
CASSYAKTGKTEAFF
TGTGCCAGCAGTTATGCTAAGACTGGCAAAACTGAAGCTTTCTTT
>TRBD1|16|NA|TRBV18|TRBJ1-4
CASSPPTGATNEKLFF
TGTGCCAGCTCACCACCGACAGGGGCCACTAATGAAAAACTGTTTTTT
>TRBD2|17|once|TRBV7-3|TRBJ2-2
CASSLGTSGTNTGELFF
TGTGCCAGCAGCTTGGGGACTAGCGGGACGAACACCGGGGAGCTGTTTTTT
>NA|14|NA|TRBV28|TRBJ2-7
CASSAPGRRDEQYF
TGTGCCAGCAGTGCTCCAGGCCGGCGGGACGAGCAGTACTTC
>NA|15|NA|TRBV7-2|TRBJ2-2
CASSLSGWDTGELFF
TGTGCCAGCAGCCTTAGCGGCTGGGACACCGGGGAGCTGTTTTTT
>NA|15|NA|TRBV5-4|TRBJ2-3
CASSTPGSVTDTQYF
TGTGCCAGCAGCACACCAGGGTCGGTCACAGATACGCAGTATTTT
>NA|12|few|TRBV7-9|TRBJ1-4
CASSRDSEKLFF
TGTGCCAGCAGCCGCGACAGTGAAAAACTGTTTTTT
>NA|13|NA|TRBV6-5|TRBJ2-5
CASSSEPQETQYF
TGTGCCAGCAGTTCCGAGCCGCAAGAGACCCAGTACTTC
>TRBD1|14|NA|TRBV5-1|TRBJ1-3
CASSLGTGGNTIYF
TGCGCCAGCAGCTTGGGGACAGGTGGAAACACCATATATTTT
>TRBD1|14|NA|TRBV5-4|TRBJ1-2
CASSWGTEGVGYTF
TGTGCCAGCAGCTGGGGGACAGAGGGCGTCGGCTACACCTTC
>TRBD1|16|NA|TRBV5-4|TRBJ1-4
CASSRDLTGGNEKLFF
TGTGCCAGCAGCAGGGACCTAACAGGGGGTAATGAAAAACTGTTTTTT
>NA|15|NA|TRBV5-1|TRBJ2-7
CASSLAGGDLYEQYF
TGCGCCAGCAGCTTGGCCGGAGGGGACCTCTACGAGCAGTACTTC
>TRBD2|14|NA|TRBV30|TRBJ2-5
CAWSGGRAGETQYF
TGTGCCTGGAGTGGCGGGAGGGCCGGGGAGACCCAGTACTTC
>NA|14|NA|TRBV11-3|TRBJ1-1
CASSWGQTNTEAFF
TGTGCCAGCAGCTGGGGACAAACTAACACTGAAGCTTTCTTT
>NA|16|NA|TRBV21-1|TRBJ2-7
CASSKGGREGPYEQYF
TGTGCCAGCAGCAAAGGAGGGCGGGAGGGCCCATACGAGCAGTACTTC
>TRBD1|13|NA|TRBV19|TRBJ1-6
CASRQGFNSPLHF
TGTGCCAGTAGACAGGGGTTTAATTCACCCCTCCACTTT
>TRBD2|17|once|TRBV5-6|TRBJ2-4
CASSLAYGGRLKNIQYF
TGTGCCAGCAGCTTGGCCTATGGCGGGAGGCTGAAAAACATTCAGTACTTC
>NA|15|NA|TRBV27|TRBJ1-6
CASSAGASYNSPLHF
TGTGCCAGCAGTGCGGGGGCCTCCTATAATTCACCCCTCCACTTT
>NA|17|NA|TRBV10-3|TRBJ2-5
CAISEALGWQAGATQYF
TGTGCCATCAGTGAGGCGCTCGGCTGGCAGGCGGGGGCGACCCAGTACTTC
>TRBD1|17|NA|TRBV5-1|TRBJ1-6
CASSLAGPGQGLPPLHF
TGCGCCAGCAGCTTGGCCGGACCGGGACAGGGTTTGCCACCCCTCCACTTT
>NA|13|NA|TRBV6-1|TRBJ2-3
CASSERFVYTQYF
TGTGCCAGCAGTGAACGGTTTGTATATACGCAGTATTTT
>TRBD1|12|few|TRBV28|TRBJ1-2
CASRNPGGGYTF
TGTGCCAGCAGAAACCCAGGGGGGGGCTACACCTTC
>NA|14|NA|TRBV23-1|TRBJ1-2
CASTEGAAGLISTF
TGCGCCAGCACCGAAGGGGCAGCAGGCCTCATCTCCACCTTC
>TRBD2|16|NA|TRBV7-2|TRBJ2-7
CASSLGTSGASYEQYF
TGTGCCAGCAGCTTAGGGACTAGCGGGGCTTCCTACGAGCAGTACTTC
>TRBD1|16|NA|TRBV18|TRBJ1-3
CASSPGTGDSGNTIYF
TGTGCCAGCTCACCGGGGACAGGGGACTCTGGAAACACCATATATTTT
>TRBD1|15|NA|TRBV5-6|TRBJ1-5
CASSAWTGLNQPQHF
TGTGCCAGCAGCGCTTGGACAGGGCTCAATCAGCCCCAGCATTTT
>NA|13|NA|TRBV11-2|TRBJ2-7
CASSSDRVFQQYF
TGTGCCAGCAGCTCCGACAGAGTATTCCAGCAGTACTTC
>TRBD1|16|few|TRBV4-3|TRBJ1-2
CASSHALGTGSDGYTF
TGCGCCAGCAGCCATGCCCTGGGGACAGGGTCCGATGGCTACACCTTC